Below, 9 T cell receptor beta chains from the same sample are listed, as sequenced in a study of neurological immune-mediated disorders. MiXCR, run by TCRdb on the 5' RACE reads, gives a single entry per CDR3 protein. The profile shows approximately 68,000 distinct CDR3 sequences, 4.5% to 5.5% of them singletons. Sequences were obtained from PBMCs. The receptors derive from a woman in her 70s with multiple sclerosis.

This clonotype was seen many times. The chain's CDR3 is CASSLAQREIQETQYF. As DNA, the CDR3 is TGTGCCAGCAGCTTGGCCCAGCGGGAGATCCAAGAGACCCAGTACTTC. The genes are TRBV5-6 and TRBJ2-5, with 8 bases matching TRBD2. The CDR3 is 16 residues long. CDR1 is SGHDT, CDR2 YYEEEE, per germline. The V and J ends lost 0 bases and 1 base, in that order; junction bases with no gene match: 5.

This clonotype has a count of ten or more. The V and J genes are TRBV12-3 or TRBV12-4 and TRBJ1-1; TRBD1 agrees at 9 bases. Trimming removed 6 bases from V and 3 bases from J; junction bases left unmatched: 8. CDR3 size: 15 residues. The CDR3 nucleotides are TGTGCCAGCAGACGACAGGGGGTACCCCACACTGAAGCTTTCTTT. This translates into CASRRQGVPHTEAFF.

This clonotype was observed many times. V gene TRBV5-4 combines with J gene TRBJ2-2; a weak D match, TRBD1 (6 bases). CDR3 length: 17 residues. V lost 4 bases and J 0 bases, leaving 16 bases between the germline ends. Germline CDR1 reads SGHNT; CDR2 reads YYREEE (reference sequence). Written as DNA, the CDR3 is TGTGCCAGCAGCCGGACAGCGCACATTGCGAACACCGGGGAGCTGTTTTTT. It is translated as CASSRTAHIANTGELFF.

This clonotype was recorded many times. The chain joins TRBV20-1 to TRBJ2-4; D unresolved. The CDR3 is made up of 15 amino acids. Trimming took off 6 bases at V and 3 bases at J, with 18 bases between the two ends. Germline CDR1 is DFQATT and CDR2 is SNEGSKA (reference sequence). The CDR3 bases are TGCAGTGCGTCGACTGGCCGCCATGGCAAAAACATTCAGTACTTC. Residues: CSASTGRHGKNIQYF.

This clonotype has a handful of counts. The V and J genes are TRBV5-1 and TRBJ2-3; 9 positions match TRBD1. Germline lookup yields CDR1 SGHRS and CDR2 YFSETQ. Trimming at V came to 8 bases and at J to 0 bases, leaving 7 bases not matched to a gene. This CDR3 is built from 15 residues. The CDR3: CARSGQGPSTDTQYF. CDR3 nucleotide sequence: TGCGCCAGAAGCGGACAGGGGCCTAGCACAGATACGCAGTATTTT.

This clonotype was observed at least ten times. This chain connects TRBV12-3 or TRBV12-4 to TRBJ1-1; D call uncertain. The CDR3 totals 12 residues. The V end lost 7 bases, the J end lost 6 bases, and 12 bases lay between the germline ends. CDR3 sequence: CASNWGTAEAFF. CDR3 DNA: TGTGCCAGCAACTGGGGAACCGCTGAAGCTTTCTTT.

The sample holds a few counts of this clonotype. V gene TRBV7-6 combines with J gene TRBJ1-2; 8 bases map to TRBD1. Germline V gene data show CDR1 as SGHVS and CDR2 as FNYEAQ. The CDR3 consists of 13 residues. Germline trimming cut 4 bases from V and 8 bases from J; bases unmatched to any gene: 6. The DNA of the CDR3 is TGTGCCAGCAGCTCCTCGACAGGGGTCGGCTACACCTTC. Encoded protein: CASSSSTGVGYTF. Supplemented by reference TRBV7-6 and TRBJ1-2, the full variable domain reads GAGVSQSPRYKVTKRGQDVALRCDPISGHVSLYWYRQALGQGPEFLTYFNYEAQQDKSGLPNDRFSAERPEGSISTLTIQRTEQRDSAMYRCASSSSTGVGYTFGSGTRLTVV.

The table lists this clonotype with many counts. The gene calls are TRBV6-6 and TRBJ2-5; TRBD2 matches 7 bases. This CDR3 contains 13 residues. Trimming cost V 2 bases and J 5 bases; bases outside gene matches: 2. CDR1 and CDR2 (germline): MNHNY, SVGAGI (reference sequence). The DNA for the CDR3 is TGTGCCAGCAGTTACCTCGGGAGGGAGACCCAGTACTTC. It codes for CASSYLGRETQYF.

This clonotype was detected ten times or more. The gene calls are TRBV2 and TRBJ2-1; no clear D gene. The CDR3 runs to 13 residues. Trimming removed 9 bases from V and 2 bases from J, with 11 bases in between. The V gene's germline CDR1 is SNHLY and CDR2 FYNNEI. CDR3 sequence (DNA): TGTGCCAGACCAGCGAACGCCTACAATGAGCAGTTCTTC. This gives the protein CARPANAYNEQFF.